The 2 T cell receptor beta chains given below trace back to one sample, sequenced in a study of early T cells in non-severe SARS-CoV-2 infection. TCRdb processed the 5' RACE reads anew with MiXCR; each CDR3 protein has one entry. This sample yields 15,000 to 20,000 distinct CDR3 sequences, of which over 5% are seen a single time; just under 6.5% belongs to the top ten. Sequenced sample: whole blood. These receptors all stem from an adult who was a healthcare worker with PCR-confirmed SARS-CoV-2 infection or an uninfected control (not recorded which).

This clonotype was seen only a few times. The gene calls are TRBV9 and TRBJ2-5; D not certain. Trimming took off 3 bases at V and 2 bases at J, with 8 bases between the two ends. Looked up from germline, CDR1 is SGDLS and CDR2 is YYNGEE. The CDR3 totals 13 residues. The CDR3: CASSATVQETQYF. As DNA, the CDR3 is TGTGCCAGCAGCGCGACTGTACAAGAGACCCAGTACTTC.

Sample share makes this clonotype medium-sized. V gene TRBV5-1 combines with J gene TRBJ2-3, with 7 bases fitting TRBD1. The CDR3 runs 21 residues. With 0 bases clipped from V and 1 base from J, the junction kept 20 bases outside the gene matches. Germline loops: CDR1 SGHRS, CDR2 YFSETQ. As DNA, the CDR3 is TGCGCCAGCAGCTTGGCAGGCTGGATCCAGGGGGAAGCGTCTGGCACAGATACGCAGTATTTT. This sequence encodes CASSLAGWIQGEASGTDTQYF.